This TCR beta chain emerged from a study of CD8+ T cells in alopecia areata. General observations from the study: TCR sharing was clearer in mice than between patients, perhaps partly owing to patient HLA diversity. An increase in clonality over normal scalp was evident in lesional scalp, especially alopecia totalis/universalis.

The CDR3 sequence is 16 residues long. Germline CDR1 is SGHDT and CDR2 is YYEEEE. V lost 1 base, J lost 5 bases, and 10 bases stayed unmatched. PBMCs were stained for CD3, CD4 and CD8, and CD4+ and CD8+ T cells were sorted. It was cDNA, reverse transcribed from extracted RNA, that served as the sequencing template. The protocol was immunoSEQ multiplex PCR, while the TCRdb copy is restricted to in-frame clones and leaves out a portion. In the table there are 140,000 or so clones, less than 65% of which are singletons. This clone has just one count. Antigen: not known. The origin of this receptor is a human donor in good health. V is TRBV5-6 and J is TRBJ2-5, with 8 bases lining up with TRBD1. The sequenced sample consisted of CD8+ T cells sorted from blood. The DNA of the CDR3 is TGTGCCAGCAGCTTGTCCGGACAGGGTCATAGCGAGACCCAGTACTTC. This gives the protein CASSLSGQGHSETQYF.